This TCR beta chain came from a study of cytomegalovirus exposure and HLA in healthy donors. This CDR3 has 17 residues. Germline V gene sequence: CDR1 SGHVS, CDR2 FQNEAQ. The V segment lost 4 bases and the J segment 7 bases; nucleotides outside the gene matches: 10. Both 60 Vbeta primers and 13 Jbeta primers went into the PCR. Assay used: immunoSEQ multiplex PCR; TCRdb lists only in-frame clones, some missing. Its clone listing holds more than 90,000 clones. The source material was PBMCs. The TCR was taken from a man aged 25 to 40 in good health and CMV-seronegative. This chain connects TRBV7-8 to TRBJ2-1; 13 bases map to TRBD2. The CDR3 protein is CASSYRLAGGHGNEQFF. Here the CDR3 DNA reads TGTGCCAGCAGCTATAGACTAGCGGGGGGTCATGGGAATGAGCAGTTCTTC.